Listed below are T cell receptor beta chains from one sample, sequenced in a study of blood T cells in healthy people across ages. TCRdb redid the calling of the 5' RACE reads with MiXCR, one entry per CDR3 protein. Of around 1,500,000 distinct CDR3 sequences listed, about 28% were seen once; the top ten hold 7.7%. The specimen sequenced was blood. The receptors here all came from a woman aged 25 to 39 in good health. Both conserved end residues are part of each CDR3. D genes are given only for firm matches. Size values are once, few and many counts, or a class for expanded clones, and some rows have none.

D gene,V gene,J gene,clone size,CDR3 DNA,CDR3 protein
-,TRBV5-1,TRBJ2-3,few,TGCGCCAGCAACTCGGCCCTAGGGGGCACAGATACGCAGTATTTT,CASNSALGGTDTQYF
TRBD2,TRBV5-1,TRBJ2-3,few,TGCGCCAGCAGCCTCCGGACTAGCGGGAGTACAGGTACGCAGTATTTT,CASSLRTSGSTGTQYF
-,TRBV11-3,TRBJ1-1,-,TGTGCCAGCAGCTCGCTGACCAACACTGAAGCTTTCTTT,CASSSLTNTEAFF
-,TRBV6-6,TRBJ2-1,-,TGTACCAGCACCCAGACTAGGGGGTACCAAGAGACCCAGTTCTTC,CTSTQTRGYQETQFF
TRBD2,TRBV4-2,TRBJ2-5,few,TGTGCCAGCAGCCGCGGGATGGGACTAGCGGGAGGAGGTGAGCAGTACTTC,CASSRGMGLAGGGEQYF
TRBD1,TRBV7-6,TRBJ1-2,few,TGTGCCAGCAGCTTAGTAGGGAACAGGGGGGACTATGGCTACACCTTC,CASSLVGNRGDYGYTF
-,TRBV7-2,TRBJ2-1,many,TGTGCCAGCAGCTCAAGAGGACAGTTGCAGCAGTTCTTC,CASSSRGQLQQFF
TRBD1,TRBV24-1,TRBJ2-5,many,TGTGCCACCAGTGAGACTACAGGGGATAGGGTTCAAGAGACCCAGTACTTC,CATSETTGDRVQETQYF
-,TRBV4-1,TRBJ2-7,few,TGCGCCAGCAGCCAACCGCAGGGCCTGTCCTACGAGCAGTACTTC,CASSQPQGLSYEQYF
TRBD2,TRBV9,TRBJ2-3,few,TGTGCCAGCAGCGGGGGACTAGCCAGCACAGATACGCAGTATTTT,CASSGGLASTDTQYF
TRBD1,TRBV7-9,TRBJ2-1,-,TGTGCCAGCAGGTCTTTTGGGACAGCCCGACCCGGCAATGAGCAGTTCTTC,CASRSFGTARPGNEQFF
-,TRBV10-3,TRBJ2-5,-,TGTGCCATCAGTGAGTCGGGGCAGGCGTACCAAGAGACCCAGTACTTC,CAISESGQAYQETQYF
-,TRBV10-3,TRBJ2-1,-,TGTGCCATCAGGGACGGGAGTTGGACCTACAATGAGCAGTTCTTC,CAIRDGSWTYNEQFF
-,TRBV10-1,TRBJ2-2,-,TGCGCCAGCAGTGAGGCTAGCCCCGGGGAGCTGTTTTTT,CASSEASPGELFF
TRBD1,TRBV20-1,TRBJ1-5,few,TGCAGTGCCGAGAAACAGACAGGGACAGGTCAGCCCCAGCATTTT,CSAEKQTGTGQPQHF
-,TRBV13,TRBJ2-7,many,TGTGCCAGCAGCCGTCAAGGGGGTCCTTCCTACGAGCAGTACTTC,CASSRQGGPSYEQYF
-,TRBV6-5,TRBJ1-3,-,TGTGCCAGCAGTTACTCGGGGTTGGCTGGAAACACCATATATTTT,CASSYSGLAGNTIYF
-,TRBV2,TRBJ2-1,many,TGTGCCAGCAGTGAGGGGGCGGATGAGCAGTTCTTC,CASSEGADEQFF
TRBD1,TRBV4-1,TRBJ2-3,-,TGCGCCAGCAGCCACGGACAGGGGGCAACAGATACGCAGTATTTT,CASSHGQGATDTQYF
TRBD2,TRBV2,TRBJ2-1,-,TGTGCCAGCCTCCAGGGACTAGCGGGGGTTGGAGAGCAGTTCTTC,CASLQGLAGVGEQFF
TRBD1,TRBV9,TRBJ2-7,many,TGTGCCAGCAGCGAAAGGGGGCTCTCCTACGAGCAGTACTTC,CASSERGLSYEQYF
-,TRBV29-1,TRBJ2-1,-,TGCAGCGTTCGAGGCAGCGCGAGACAAGGGCAGTTCTTC,CSVRGSARQGQFF
-,TRBV6-2/TRBV6-3,TRBJ1-5,-,TGTGCCAGCAGTACGGGAGTTCAGCCCCAGCATTTT,CASSTGVQPQHF
-,TRBV29-1,TRBJ1-1,-,TGCAGCGCGGCGACAGGGAACACTGAAGCTTTCTTT,CSAATGNTEAFF
-,TRBV12-3/TRBV12-4,TRBJ2-1,-,TGTGCCGGCAGTTTTAATCAGAATGAGCAGTTCTTC,CAGSFNQNEQFF
TRBD2,TRBV6-1,TRBJ2-1,-,TGTGCCAGCGCGGGAAGCGGGGGGGCCAGTGAGCAGTTCTTC,CASAGSGGASEQFF
-,TRBV4-3,TRBJ2-3,-,TGCGCCAGCAGCCCCGGACTTTCGGCCTATACGCAGTATTTT,CASSPGLSAYTQYF
-,TRBV2,TRBJ1-5,-,TGTGCCAGCCGGACATCTAGCAATCAGCCCCAGCATTTT,CASRTSSNQPQHF
TRBD2,TRBV4-1,TRBJ2-7,many,TGCGCCAGCAGCCATCCTCCGGGAGGAAGGTACGAGCAGTACTTC,CASSHPPGGRYEQYF
-,TRBV20-1,TRBJ2-5,few,TGCAGTGCTAAACCTAGCGCCAGAGAGACCCAGTACTTC,CSAKPSARETQYF
TRBD2,TRBV27,TRBJ2-7,-,TGTGCCAGCAGTTTATCCACGGGGACTAGCGGGAGGGCCTTATACGAGCAGTACTTC,CASSLSTGTSGRALYEQYF
TRBD1,TRBV12-3/TRBV12-4,TRBJ2-5,many,TGTGCCAGCAGTTGGGGTCCACAGGGGGAGACCCAGTACTTC,CASSWGPQGETQYF
-,TRBV20-1,TRBJ1-4,few,TGCAGTGCTAGAGTGCTAGGGGAGGGAGAAAAACTGTTTTTT,CSARVLGEGEKLFF
-,TRBV10-2,TRBJ2-7,few,TGCGCCAGCAGGGAAGGTGCGATCTCCTACGAGCAGTACTTC,CASREGAISYEQYF
-,TRBV6-1,TRBJ2-4,many,TGTGCCAGCAAGGGGACCTGGGACATTCAGTACTTC,CASKGTWDIQYF
TRBD1,TRBV6-1,TRBJ1-5,few,TGTGCCAGCAGGGGAGCGACAGGGCAGAGCAATCAGCCCCAGCATTTT,CASRGATGQSNQPQHF
-,TRBV12-3/TRBV12-4,TRBJ2-1,-,TGTGCCAGCAGTACCCCCCCGACGGGTGAGCAGTTCTTC,CASSTPPTGEQFF
TRBD1,TRBV20-1,TRBJ2-7,many,TGCAGTGCTAACAGGGGTCAGTACTACGAGCAGTACTTC,CSANRGQYYEQYF
TRBD1,TRBV29-1,TRBJ2-5,-,TGCAGCGTGGCGACAGGGGGCGCCGGGGAGACCCAGTACTTC,CSVATGGAGETQYF
TRBD1,TRBV6-6,TRBJ1-2,few,TGTGCCAGCAGTCGACAGGGGGCAATTTTAGACTATGGCTACACCTTC,CASSRQGAILDYGYTF